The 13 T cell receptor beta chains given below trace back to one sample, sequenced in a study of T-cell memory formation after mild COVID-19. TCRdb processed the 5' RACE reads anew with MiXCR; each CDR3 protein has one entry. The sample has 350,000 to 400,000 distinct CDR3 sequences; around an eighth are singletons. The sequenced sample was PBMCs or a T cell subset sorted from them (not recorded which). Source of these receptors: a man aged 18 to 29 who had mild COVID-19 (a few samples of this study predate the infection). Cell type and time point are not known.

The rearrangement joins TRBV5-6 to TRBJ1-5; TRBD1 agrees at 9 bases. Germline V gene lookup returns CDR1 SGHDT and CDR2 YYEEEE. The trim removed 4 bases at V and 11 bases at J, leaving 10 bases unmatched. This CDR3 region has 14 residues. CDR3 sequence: CASSLGQGSSAQHF. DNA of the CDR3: TGTGCCAGCAGCCTGGGACAGGGATCTTCGGCCCAGCATTTT.

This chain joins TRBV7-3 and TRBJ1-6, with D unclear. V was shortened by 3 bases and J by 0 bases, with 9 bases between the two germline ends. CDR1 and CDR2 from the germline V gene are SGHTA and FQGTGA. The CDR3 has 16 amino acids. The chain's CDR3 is CASSLDGFSYNSPLHF. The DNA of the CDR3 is TGTGCCAGCAGCTTGGACGGATTCTCCTATAATTCACCCCTCCACTTT. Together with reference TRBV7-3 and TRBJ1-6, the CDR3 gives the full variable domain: GAGVSQTPSNKVTEKGKYVELRCDPISGHTALYWYRQSLGQGPEFLIYFQGTGAADDSGLPNDRFFAVRPEGSVSTLKIQRTERGDSAVYLCASSLDGFSYNSPLHFGNGTRLTVT.

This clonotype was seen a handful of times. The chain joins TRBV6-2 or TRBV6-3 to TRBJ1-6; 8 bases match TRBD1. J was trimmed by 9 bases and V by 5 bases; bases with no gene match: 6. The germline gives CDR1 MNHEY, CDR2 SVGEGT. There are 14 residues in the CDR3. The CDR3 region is CASSPWTGSSPLHF. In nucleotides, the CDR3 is TGTGCCAGCAGTCCCTGGACAGGGTCTTCACCCCTCCACTTT.

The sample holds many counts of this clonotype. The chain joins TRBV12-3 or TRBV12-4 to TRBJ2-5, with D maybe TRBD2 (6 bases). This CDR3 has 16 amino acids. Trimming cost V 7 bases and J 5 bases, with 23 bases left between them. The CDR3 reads CASTPRFGTSEETQYF. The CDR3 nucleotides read TGTGCCAGCACACCCCGCTTCGGGACTTCCGAGGAGACCCAGTACTTC.

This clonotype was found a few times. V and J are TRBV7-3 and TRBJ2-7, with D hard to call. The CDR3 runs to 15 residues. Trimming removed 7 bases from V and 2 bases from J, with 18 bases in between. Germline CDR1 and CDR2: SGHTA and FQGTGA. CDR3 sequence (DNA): TGTGCCAGCACCCTCGACCCCGTAAGGGCCTACGAGCAGTACTTC. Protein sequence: CASTLDPVRAYEQYF.

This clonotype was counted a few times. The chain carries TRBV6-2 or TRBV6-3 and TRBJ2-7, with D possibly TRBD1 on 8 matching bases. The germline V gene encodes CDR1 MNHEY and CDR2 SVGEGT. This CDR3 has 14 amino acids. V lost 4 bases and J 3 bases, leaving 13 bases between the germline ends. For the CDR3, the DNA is TGTGCCAGCAGTTCCACAGGGGGGGTCTACGAGCAGTACTTC. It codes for CASSSTGGVYEQYF.

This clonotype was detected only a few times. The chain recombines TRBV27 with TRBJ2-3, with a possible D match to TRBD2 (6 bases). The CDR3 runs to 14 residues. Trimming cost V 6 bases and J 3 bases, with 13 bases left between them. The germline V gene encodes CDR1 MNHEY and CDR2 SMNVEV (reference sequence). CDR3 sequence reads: CASRTTSVTDTQYF. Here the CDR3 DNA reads TGTGCCAGCAGAACGACTAGTGTAACAGATACGCAGTATTTT.

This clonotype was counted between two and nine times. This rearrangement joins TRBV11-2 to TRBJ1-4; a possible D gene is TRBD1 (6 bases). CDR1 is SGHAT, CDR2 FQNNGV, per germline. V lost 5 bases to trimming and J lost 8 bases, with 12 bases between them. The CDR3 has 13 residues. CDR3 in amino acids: CASSAQGGEKLFF. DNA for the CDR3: TGTGCCAGCAGCGCACAGGGAGGGGAAAAACTGTTTTTT.

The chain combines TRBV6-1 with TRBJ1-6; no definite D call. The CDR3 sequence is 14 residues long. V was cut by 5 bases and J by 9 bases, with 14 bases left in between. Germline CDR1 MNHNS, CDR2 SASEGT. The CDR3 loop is CASSTTRTGSPLHF. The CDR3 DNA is TGTGCCAGCAGTACGACACGGACTGGTTCACCCCTCCACTTT.

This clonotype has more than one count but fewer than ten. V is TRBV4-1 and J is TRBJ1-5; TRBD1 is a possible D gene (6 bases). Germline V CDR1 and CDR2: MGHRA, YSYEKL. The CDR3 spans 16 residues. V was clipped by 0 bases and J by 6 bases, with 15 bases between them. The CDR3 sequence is CASSQDVQGRRQPQHF. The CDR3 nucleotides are TGCGCCAGCAGCCAAGATGTGCAGGGGCGGCGTCAGCCCCAGCATTTT.

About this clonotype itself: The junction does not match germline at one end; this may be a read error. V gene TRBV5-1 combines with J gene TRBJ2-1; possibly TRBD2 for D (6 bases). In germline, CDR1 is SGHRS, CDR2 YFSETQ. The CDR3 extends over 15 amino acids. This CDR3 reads CASSLVEGSYNEQLF. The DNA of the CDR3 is TGCGCCAGCAGCTTGGTGGAGGGTTCATACAATGAGCAGTTATTC.

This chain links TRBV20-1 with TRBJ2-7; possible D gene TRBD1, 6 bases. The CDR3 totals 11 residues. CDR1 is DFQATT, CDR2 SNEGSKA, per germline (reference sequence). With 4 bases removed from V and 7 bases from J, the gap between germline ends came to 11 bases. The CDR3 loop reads CSATGVGEQYV. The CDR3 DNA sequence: TGCAGTGCTACAGGGGTAGGGGAGCAGTACGTC.

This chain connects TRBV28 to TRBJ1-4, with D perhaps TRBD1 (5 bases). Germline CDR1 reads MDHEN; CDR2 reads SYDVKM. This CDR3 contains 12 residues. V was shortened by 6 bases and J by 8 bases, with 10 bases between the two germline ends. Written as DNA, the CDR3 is TGTGCCAGCAGGCGGGGCGGCGAAAAACTGTTTTTT. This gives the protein CASRRGGEKLFF.